The clone carrying this TCR beta chain has only a few counts. Profiling relied on immunoSEQ multiplex PCR, and the TCRdb table lists in-frame clones only, not all of them. The sample has 400,000 or so clones, roughly 87% seen once. This entry comes from a study of blood T cell repertoires in COVID-19. CDR3 size: 15 residues. Trimming cost V 5 bases and J 3 bases; bases outside gene matches: 4. Germline V gene data show CDR1 as LNHDA and CDR2 as SQIVND (reference sequence). The sample comprised PBMCs or T cells enriched from blood (not recorded which). The chain has TRBV19 and TRBJ1-5; 10 bases agree with TRBD1. The TCR was taken from a young man who had recovered from COVID-19. The CDR3, as DNA: TGTGCCAGTAGTGACAGGGGGCTCTCCAATCAGCCCCAGCATTTT. Encoded protein: CASSDRGLSNQPQHF.